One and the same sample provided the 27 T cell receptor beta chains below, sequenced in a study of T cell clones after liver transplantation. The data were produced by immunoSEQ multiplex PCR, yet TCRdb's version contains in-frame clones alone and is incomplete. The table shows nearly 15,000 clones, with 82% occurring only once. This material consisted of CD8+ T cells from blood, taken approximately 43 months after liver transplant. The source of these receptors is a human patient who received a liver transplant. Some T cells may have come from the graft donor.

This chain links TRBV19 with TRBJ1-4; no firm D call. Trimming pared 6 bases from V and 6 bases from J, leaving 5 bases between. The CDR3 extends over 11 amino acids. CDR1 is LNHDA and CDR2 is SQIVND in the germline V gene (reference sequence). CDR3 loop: CASSTYEKLFF. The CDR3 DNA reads TGTGCCAGTAGCACCTATGAAAAACTGTTTTTT.

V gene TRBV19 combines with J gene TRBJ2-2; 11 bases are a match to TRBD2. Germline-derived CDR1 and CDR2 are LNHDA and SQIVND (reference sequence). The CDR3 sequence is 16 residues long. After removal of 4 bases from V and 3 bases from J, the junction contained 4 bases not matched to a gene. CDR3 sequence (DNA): TGTGCCAGTAGTAAGGGACTAGCGGACCACACCGGGGAGCTGTTTTTT. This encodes CASSKGLADHTGELFF.

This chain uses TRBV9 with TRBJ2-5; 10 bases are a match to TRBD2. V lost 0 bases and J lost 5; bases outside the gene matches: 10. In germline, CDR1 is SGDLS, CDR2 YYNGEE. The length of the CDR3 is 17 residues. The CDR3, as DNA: TGTGCCAGCAGCGTAGGTGGTAGCGGGGGGTCGGATGAGACCCAGTACTTC. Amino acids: CASSVGGSGGSDETQYF.

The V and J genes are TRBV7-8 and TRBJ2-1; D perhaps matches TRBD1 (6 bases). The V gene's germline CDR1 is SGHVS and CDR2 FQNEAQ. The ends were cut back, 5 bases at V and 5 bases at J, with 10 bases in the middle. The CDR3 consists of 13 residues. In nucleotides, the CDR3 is TGTGCCAGCAGCACAGGGACGGACAATGAGCAGTTCTTC. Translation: CASSTGTDNEQFF.

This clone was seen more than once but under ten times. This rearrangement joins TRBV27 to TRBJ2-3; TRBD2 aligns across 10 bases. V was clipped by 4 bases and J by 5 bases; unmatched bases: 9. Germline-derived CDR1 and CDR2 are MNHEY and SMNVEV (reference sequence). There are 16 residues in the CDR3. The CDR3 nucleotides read TGTGCCAGCAGTTCCCCACTAGCGGGGAGGGGAGATACGCAGTATTTT. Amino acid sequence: CASSSPLAGRGDTQYF.

This CDR3 is CASSQTGGPRETQYF. CDR3 DNA sequence: TGTGCCAGCAGTCAAACGGGGGGGCCGAGGGAGACCCAGTACTTC. This sequence joins TRBV2 and TRBJ2-5, with 8 positions matching TRBD2. The CDR3 loop spans 15 amino acids. Trimming at V came to 5 bases and at J to 5 bases, leaving 10 bases not matched to a gene. Germline loops: CDR1 SNHLY, CDR2 FYNNEI. The whole variable domain, remainder taken from reference TRBV2 and TRBJ2-5, is EPEVTQTPSHQVTQMGQEVILRCVPISNHLYFYWYRQILGQKVEFLVSFYNNEISEKSEIFDDQFSVERPDGSNFTLKIRSTKLEDSAMYFCASSQTGGPRETQYFGPGTRLLVL.

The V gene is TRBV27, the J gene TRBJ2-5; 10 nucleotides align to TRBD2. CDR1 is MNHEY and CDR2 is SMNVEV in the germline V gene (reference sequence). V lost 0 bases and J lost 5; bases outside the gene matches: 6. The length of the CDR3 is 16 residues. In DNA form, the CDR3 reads TGTGCCAGCAGTTTATCTCGGCCTAGCGGGGGTGAGACCCAGTACTTC. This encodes CASSLSRPSGGETQYF.

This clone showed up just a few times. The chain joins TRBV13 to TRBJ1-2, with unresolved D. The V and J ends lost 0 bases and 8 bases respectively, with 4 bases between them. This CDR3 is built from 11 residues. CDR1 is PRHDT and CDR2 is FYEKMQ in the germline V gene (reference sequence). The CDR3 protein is CASSLGRGYTF. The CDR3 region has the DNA TGTGCCAGCAGCTTAGGGCGAGGCTACACCTTC.

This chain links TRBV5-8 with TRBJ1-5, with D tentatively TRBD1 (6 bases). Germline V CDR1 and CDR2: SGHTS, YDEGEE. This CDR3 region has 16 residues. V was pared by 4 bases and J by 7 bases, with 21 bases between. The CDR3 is CASSLPGQQGGQPQHF. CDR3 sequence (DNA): TGTGCCAGCAGCCTACCGGGACAACAAGGGGGGCAGCCCCAGCATTTT. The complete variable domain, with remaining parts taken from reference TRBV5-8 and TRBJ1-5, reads EAGVTQSPTHLIKTRGQQATLRCSPISGHTSVYWYQQALGLGLQFLLWYDEGEERNRGNFPPRFSGRQFPNYSSELNVNALELEDSALYLCASSLPGQQGGQPQHFGDGTRLSIL.

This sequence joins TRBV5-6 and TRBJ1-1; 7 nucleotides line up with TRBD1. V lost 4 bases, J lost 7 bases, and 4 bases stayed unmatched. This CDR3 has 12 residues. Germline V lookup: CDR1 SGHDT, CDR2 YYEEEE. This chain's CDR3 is CASSTGQFEAFF. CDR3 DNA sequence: TGTGCCAGCAGCACGGGACAGTTTGAAGCTTTCTTT.

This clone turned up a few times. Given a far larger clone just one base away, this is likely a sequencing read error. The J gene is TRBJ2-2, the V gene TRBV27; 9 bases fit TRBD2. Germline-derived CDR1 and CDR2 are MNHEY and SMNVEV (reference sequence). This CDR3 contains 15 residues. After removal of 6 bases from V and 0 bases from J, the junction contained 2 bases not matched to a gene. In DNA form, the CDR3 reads TGTGCCAGCAGCGCTAGCGGGACGAACACCGGGGAGCTGTTTTTT. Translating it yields CASSASGTNTGELFF.

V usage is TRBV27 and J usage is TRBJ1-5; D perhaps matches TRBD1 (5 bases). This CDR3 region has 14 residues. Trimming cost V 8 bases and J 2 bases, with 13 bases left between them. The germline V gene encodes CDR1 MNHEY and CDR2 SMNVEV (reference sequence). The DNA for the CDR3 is TGTGCCAGCTCAGGCGGGGCGGGCAATCAGCCCCAGCATTTT. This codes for CASSGGAGNQPQHF.

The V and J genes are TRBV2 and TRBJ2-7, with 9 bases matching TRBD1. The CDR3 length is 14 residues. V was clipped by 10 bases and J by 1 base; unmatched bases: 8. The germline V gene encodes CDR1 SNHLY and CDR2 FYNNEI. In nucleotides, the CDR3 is TGTGCCACCGCGGCCGGGACAGGGTCCTACGAGCAGTACTTC. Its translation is CATAAGTGSYEQYF.

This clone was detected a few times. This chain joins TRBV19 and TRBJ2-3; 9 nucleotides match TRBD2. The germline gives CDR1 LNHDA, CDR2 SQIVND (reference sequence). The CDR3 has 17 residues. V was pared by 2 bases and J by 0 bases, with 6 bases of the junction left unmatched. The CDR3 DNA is TGTGCCAGTAGTATATCGGCTAGCGGGGCTAGCACAGATACGCAGTATTTT. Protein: CASSISASGASTDTQYF.

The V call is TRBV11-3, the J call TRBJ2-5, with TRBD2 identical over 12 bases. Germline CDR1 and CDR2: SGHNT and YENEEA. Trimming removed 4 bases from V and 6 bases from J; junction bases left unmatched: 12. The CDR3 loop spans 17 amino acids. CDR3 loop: CASSSIWTSGERQTQYF. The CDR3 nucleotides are TGTGCCAGCAGCTCTATTTGGACTAGCGGGGAACGTCAGACCCAGTACTTC.

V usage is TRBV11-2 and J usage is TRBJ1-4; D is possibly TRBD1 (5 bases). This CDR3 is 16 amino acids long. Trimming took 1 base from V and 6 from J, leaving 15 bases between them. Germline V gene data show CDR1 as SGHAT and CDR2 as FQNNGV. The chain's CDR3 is CASSLAGLSRDEKLFF. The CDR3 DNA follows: TGTGCCAGCAGCTTAGCAGGTCTCTCCAGGGATGAAAAACTGTTTTTT.

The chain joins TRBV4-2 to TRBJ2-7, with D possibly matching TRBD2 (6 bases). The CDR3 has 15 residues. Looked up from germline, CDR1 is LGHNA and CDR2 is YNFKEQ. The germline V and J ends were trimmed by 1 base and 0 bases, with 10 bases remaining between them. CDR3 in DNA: TGTGCCAGCAGCCAAGTTGGTAGCGGCTCCTACGAGCAGTACTTC. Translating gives CASSQVGSGSYEQYF.

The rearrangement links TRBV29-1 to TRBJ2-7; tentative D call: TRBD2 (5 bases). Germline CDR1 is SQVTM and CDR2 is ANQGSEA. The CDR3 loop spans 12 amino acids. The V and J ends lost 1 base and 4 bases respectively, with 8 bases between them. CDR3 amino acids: CSVEVAGYEQYF. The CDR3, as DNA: TGCAGCGTTGAAGTGGCGGGTTACGAGCAGTACTTC.

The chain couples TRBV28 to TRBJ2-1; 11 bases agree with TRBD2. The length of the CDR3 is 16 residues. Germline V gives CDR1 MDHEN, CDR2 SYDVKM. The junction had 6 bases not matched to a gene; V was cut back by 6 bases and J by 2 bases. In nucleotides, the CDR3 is TGTGCCAGCAGCCCACTAGCGGGAGTGCCCTACAATGAGCAGTTCTTC. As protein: CASSPLAGVPYNEQFF.

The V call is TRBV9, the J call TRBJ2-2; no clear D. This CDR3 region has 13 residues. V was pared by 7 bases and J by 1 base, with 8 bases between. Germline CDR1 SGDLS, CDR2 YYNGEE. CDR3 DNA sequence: TGTGCCAGCTCTTCAGGGAACACCGGGGAGCTGTTTTTT. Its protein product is CASSSGNTGELFF.

CDR3 region: CASSLMDSGELFF. The CDR3 nucleotides are TGTGCCAGCAGTCTTATGGACAGCGGGGAGCTGTTTTTT. The chain uses TRBV4-2 and TRBJ2-2, with D possibly TRBD1 on 6 matching bases. CDR3 length: 13 residues. V lost 6 bases and J lost 7, with 12 bases in between. CDR1 is LGHNA, CDR2 YNFKEQ, per germline.

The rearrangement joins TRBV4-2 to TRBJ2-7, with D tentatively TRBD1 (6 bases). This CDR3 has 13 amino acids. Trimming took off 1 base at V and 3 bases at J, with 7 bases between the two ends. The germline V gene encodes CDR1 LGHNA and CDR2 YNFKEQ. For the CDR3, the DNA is TGTGCCAGCAGCCAAGGGACAGACTACGAGCAGTACTTC. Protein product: CASSQGTDYEQYF.

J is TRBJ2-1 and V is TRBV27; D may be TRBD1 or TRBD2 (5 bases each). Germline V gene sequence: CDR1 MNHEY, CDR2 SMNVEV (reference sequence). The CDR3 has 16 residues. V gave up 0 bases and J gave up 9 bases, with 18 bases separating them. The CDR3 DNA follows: TGTGCCAGCAGTTTATCGGTGGGGCCCGGGGCGGGTGAGCAGTTCTTC. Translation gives CASSLSVGPGAGEQFF.

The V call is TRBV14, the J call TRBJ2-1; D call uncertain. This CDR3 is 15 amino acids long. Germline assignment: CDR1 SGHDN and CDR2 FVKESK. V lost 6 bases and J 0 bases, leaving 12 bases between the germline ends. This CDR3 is CASSLSETSYNEQFF. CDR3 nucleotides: TGTGCCAGCAGTCTCAGTGAGACCTCCTACAATGAGCAGTTCTTC.

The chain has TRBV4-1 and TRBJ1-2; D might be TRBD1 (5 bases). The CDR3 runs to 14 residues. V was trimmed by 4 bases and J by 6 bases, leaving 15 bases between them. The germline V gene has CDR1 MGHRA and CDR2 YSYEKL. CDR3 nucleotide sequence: TGCGCCAGCAGCCTAGTCGGAGGGGCGGATGGCTACACCTTC. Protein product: CASSLVGGADGYTF.

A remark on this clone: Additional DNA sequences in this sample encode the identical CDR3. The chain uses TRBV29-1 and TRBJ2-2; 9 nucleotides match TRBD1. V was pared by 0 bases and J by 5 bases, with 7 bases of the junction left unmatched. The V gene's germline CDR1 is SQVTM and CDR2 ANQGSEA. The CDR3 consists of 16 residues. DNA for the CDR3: TGCAGCGTTGAAGACGAGGGACAGGGTGGGACCGGGGAGCTGTTTTTT. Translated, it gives CSVEDEGQGGTGELFF.

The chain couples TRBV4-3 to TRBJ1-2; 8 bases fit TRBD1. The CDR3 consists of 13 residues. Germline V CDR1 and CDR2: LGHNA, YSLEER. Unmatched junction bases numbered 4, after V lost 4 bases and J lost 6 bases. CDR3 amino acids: CASSLQGGDGYTF. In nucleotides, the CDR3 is TGCGCCAGCAGCCTACAGGGGGGGGATGGCTACACCTTC.